The next 3 T cell receptor beta chains were all read from a single sample in a study of blood T cell repertoires in COVID-19. TCRdb keeps only in-frame clones here, not all; method: immunoSEQ multiplex PCR. The sample includes 30,000 to 35,000 clones, over 90% seen only once; the top ten take about 13%. The sample was peripheral blood. Source of these receptors: a human donor in a cohort sampled during active COVID-19.

The rearrangement uses TRBV5-1 and TRBJ1-4; 7 bases are a match to TRBD1. The V and J ends lost 2 bases and 2 bases, in that order; junction bases with no gene match: 6. Germline values: CDR1 SGHRS, CDR2 YFSETQ. The CDR3 length is 16 residues. This CDR3 reads CASSFNQGGTNEKLFF. DNA of the CDR3: TGCGCCAGCAGCTTTAATCAGGGGGGTACTAATGAAAAACTGTTTTTT.

The chain is built from TRBV11-2 and TRBJ2-1; 7 positions match TRBD2. This CDR3 is 13 amino acids long. V shed 5 bases and J 8 bases; nucleotides not matched to a gene: 6. Looked up from germline, CDR1 is SGHAT and CDR2 is FQNNGV. Here the CDR3 reads CASSAGLVHEQFF. DNA of the CDR3: TGTGCCAGCAGCGCAGGACTAGTTCATGAGCAGTTCTTC.

The chain recombines TRBV5-1 with TRBJ2-7; D unresolved. Trimming removed 0 bases from V and 5 bases from J, with 9 bases in between. The germline gives CDR1 SGHRS, CDR2 YFSETQ. The CDR3 contains 13 residues. As DNA, the CDR3 is TGCGCCAGCAGCTTGGAGCTAGGAGACGAGCAGTACTTC. It codes for CASSLELGDEQYF.